This is a list of T cell receptor beta chains from one sample in a study of T cell responses to AZD1222 COVID-19 vaccine. The data were produced by immunoSEQ multiplex PCR, yet TCRdb's version contains in-frame clones alone and is incomplete. This table holds 85,000 to 95,000 clones, approximately 89% found once. The starting material was peripheral blood, obtained 28 days after the second AZD1222 dose. Receptors were obtained from an adult who received the AZD1222 COVID-19 vaccine. CDR3s include the opening cysteine and the closing phenylalanine or tryptophan. A D gene is named only where the DNA matches it firmly. Clone size is shown for a subset of rows, as once, few, many or a class of expanded clone.

d_call	clone_size	v_call	j_call	cdr3_aa	cdr3_nt
NA	once	TRBV6-4	TRBJ1-2	CASSAGHSANYGYTF	TGTGCCAGCAGCGCCGGGCACTCAGCTAACTATGGCTACACCTTC
TRBD1	NA	TRBV14	TRBJ1-2	CASSLIQGAYDGYTF	TGTGCCAGCAGCCTCATACAGGGGGCATATGATGGCTACACCTTC
TRBD1	few	TRBV6-5	TRBJ1-2	CASSSQGAHGYTF	TGTGCCAGCAGCTCACAGGGGGCGCATGGCTACACCTTC
NA	NA	TRBV5-4	TRBJ1-2	CASSIGTENYGYTF	TGTGCCAGCAGCATAGGGACCGAGAACTATGGCTACACCTTC
NA	NA	TRBV6-5	TRBJ1-2	CASRDPGTTNYGYTF	TGTGCCAGCAGAGACCCCGGGACGACTAACTATGGCTACACCTTC
NA	NA	TRBV5-1	TRBJ2-5	CASSLDLQGRDF	TGCGCCAGCAGCTTGGACTTGCAGGGTAGGGACTTC
TRBD1	NA	TRBV4-1	TRBJ2-1	CASSQKTGTGLYNEQFF	TGCGCCAGCAGCCAAAAAACCGGGACAGGGCTCTACAATGAGCAGTTCTTC
NA	NA	TRBV4-2	TRBJ1-2	CASSLRVQGANYGYTF	TGTGCCAGCAGCCTAAGAGTCCAGGGAGCTAACTATGGCTACACCTTC
NA	NA	TRBV28	TRBJ2-5	CASSRSGTYQETQYF	TGTGCCAGCAGCCGTTCTGGGACTTACCAAGAGACCCAGTACTTC
TRBD1	NA	TRBV11-1	TRBJ2-7	CASSLVGGADEQYF	TGTGCCAGCAGCTTAGTAGGGGGCGCGGATGAGCAGTACTTC
NA	NA	TRBV5-4	TRBJ1-1	CASSADSEAFF	TGTGCCAGCAGCGCGGACAGCGAAGCTTTCTTT
NA	NA	TRBV5-1	TRBJ1-6	CASSSGEGNSPLHF	TGCGCCAGCAGCTCGGGGGAGGGTAATTCACCCCTCCACTTT
NA	NA	TRBV7-6	TRBJ1-1	CASSLAAWDTEAFF	TGTGCCAGCAGTTTGGCCGCTTGGGACACTGAAGCTTTCTTT
NA	NA	TRBV7-6	TRBJ1-6	CASSLAVGRLDSPLHF	TGTGCCAGCAGCTTAGCTGTGGGGAGGCTGGACTCACCCCTCCACTTT
NA	NA	TRBV30	TRBJ2-7	CAWSGDYEQYF	TGTGCCTGGAGTGGGGACTACGAGCAGTACTTC
TRBD1	NA	TRBV6-2/TRBV6-3	TRBJ1-1	CASSNSRDRGDTEAFF	TGTGCCAGCAGTAATTCGAGGGACAGGGGGGACACTGAAGCTTTCTTT
TRBD2	NA	TRBV12-3/TRBV12-4	TRBJ2-1	CASRIAGGPVQFF	TGTGCCAGCAGGATAGCGGGGGGTCCTGTTCAGTTCTTC
NA	NA	TRBV6-6	TRBJ2-5	CASSYDGARETQYF	TGTGCCAGCAGTTACGACGGAGCGCGGGAGACCCAGTACTTC
NA	NA	TRBV5-1	TRBJ2-1	CASSLSQNEQFF	TGCGCCAGCAGCTTAAGCCAGAATGAGCAGTTCTTC
NA	NA	TRBV29-1	TRBJ1-5	CSVTRKAGVDQPQHF	TGCAGCGTGACGCGAAAGGCAGGGGTTGATCAGCCCCAGCATTTT
NA	NA	TRBV7-8	TRBJ1-6	CASSLASGGDSPLHF	TGTGCCAGCAGCTTAGCTTCCGGGGGGGATTCACCCCTCCACTTT
NA	NA	TRBV27	TRBJ1-5	CASSFRWADNQPQHF	TGTGCCAGCAGTTTTAGATGGGCAGACAATCAGCCCCAGCATTTT
NA	NA	TRBV24-1	TRBJ2-1	CATSGSASHEQFF	TGTGCCACCAGTGGTTCTGCGTCCCATGAGCAGTTCTTC
TRBD2	NA	TRBV11-2	TRBJ2-5	CASSSMGGFRETQYF	TGTGCCAGCAGCTCCATGGGGGGGTTTCGCGAGACCCAGTACTTC
TRBD2	NA	TRBV7-8	TRBJ2-1	CASSSPPGGFPSSYNEQFF	TGTGCCAGCAGCTCCCCCCCGGGGGGATTCCCGTCGTCCTACAATGAGCAGTTCTTC
NA	once	TRBV9	TRBJ1-6	CASSPRAQGWDSPLHF	TGTGCCAGCAGCCCCCGGGCTCAGGGGTGGGATTCACCCCTCCACTTT
TRBD1	NA	TRBV7-3	TRBJ2-2	CASRGGQGLYTGELFF	TGTGCCAGCAGGGGAGGACAGGGGCTTTACACCGGGGAGCTGTTTTTT
TRBD1	NA	TRBV30	TRBJ1-1	CAWSVGGPEAFF	TGTGCCTGGAGTGTAGGGGGCCCTGAAGCTTTCTTT
TRBD2	NA	TRBV30	TRBJ2-5	CAWSPNSGGLAQYF	TGTGCCTGGAGTCCAAATAGCGGGGGTTTGGCCCAGTACTTC
NA	few	TRBV6-1	TRBJ1-2	CASSEARQGYGYTF	TGTGCCAGCAGTGAAGCCCGACAAGGCTATGGCTACACCTTC
NA	NA	TRBV5-6	TRBJ1-4	CASSWGALETNEKLFF	TGTGCCAGCAGCTGGGGGGCATTGGAGACTAATGAAAAACTGTTTTTT
NA	NA	TRBV6-1	TRBJ2-5	CASSAHFLGDSPVETQYF	TGTGCCAGCAGTGCACACTTCCTCGGGGACTCGCCGGTTGAGACCCAGTACTTC
TRBD2	once	TRBV4-2	TRBJ2-3	CASSRMGGGAEDTQYF	TGTGCCAGCAGTCGCATGGGCGGGGGGGCCGAGGATACGCAGTATTTT
NA	NA	TRBV11-2	TRBJ2-3	CASSLDRGADTQYF	TGTGCCAGCAGCTTAGACAGGGGGGCAGATACGCAGTATTTT
TRBD2	NA	TRBV5-1	TRBJ2-7	CASSPGGTYEQYF	TGCGCCAGCAGTCCGGGGGGGACCTACGAGCAGTACTTC
NA	NA	TRBV5-1	TRBJ1-4	CASSLVATGNEKLFF	TGCGCCAGCAGCTTGGTTGCGACGGGGAATGAAAAACTGTTTTTT
NA	NA	TRBV18	TRBJ1-2	CASSPGRVMQGRSYGYTF	TGTGCCAGCTCACCGGGACGGGTGATGCAGGGACGGAGCTATGGCTACACCTTC
NA	NA	TRBV24-1	TRBJ1-2	CATSPRGGRDGYTF	TGTGCCACCAGCCCCCGCGGGGGGAGGGATGGCTACACCTTC
NA	NA	TRBV19	TRBJ1-1	CASSIESPFTEAFF	TGTGCCAGTAGTATAGAGTCCCCCTTCACTGAAGCTTTCTTT
TRBD2	NA	TRBV4-3	TRBJ2-1	CASSQGVLAGSSYNEQFF	TGCGCCAGCAGCCAAGGTGTACTAGCGGGGAGCTCCTACAATGAGCAGTTCTTC
TRBD2	NA	TRBV6-4	TRBJ2-1	CASSPGLAVNSYNEQFF	TGTGCCAGCAGTCCGGGACTAGCGGTAAACTCCTACAATGAGCAGTTCTTC
TRBD1	NA	TRBV6-7	TRBJ1-5	CASRETGQALSRNQPQHF	TGTGCCAGCAGGGAAACGGGACAGGCCCTCTCGCGCAATCAGCCCCAGCATTTT